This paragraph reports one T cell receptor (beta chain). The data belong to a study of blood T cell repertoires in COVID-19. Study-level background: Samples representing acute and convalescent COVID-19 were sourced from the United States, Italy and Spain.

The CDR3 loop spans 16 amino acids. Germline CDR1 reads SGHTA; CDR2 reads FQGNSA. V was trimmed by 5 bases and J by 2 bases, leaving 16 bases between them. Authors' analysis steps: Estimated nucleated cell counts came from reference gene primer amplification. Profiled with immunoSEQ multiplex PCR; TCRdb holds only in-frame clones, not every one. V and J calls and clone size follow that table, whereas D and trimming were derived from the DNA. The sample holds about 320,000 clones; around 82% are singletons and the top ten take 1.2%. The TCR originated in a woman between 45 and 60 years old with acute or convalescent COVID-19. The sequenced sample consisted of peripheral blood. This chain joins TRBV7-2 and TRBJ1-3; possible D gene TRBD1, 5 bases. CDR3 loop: CASSPGGGMAGNTIYF. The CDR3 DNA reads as TGTGCCAGCAGCCCCGGGGGGGGGATGGCTGGAAACACCATATATTTT. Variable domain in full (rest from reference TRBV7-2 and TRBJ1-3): GAGVSQSPSNKVTEKGKDVELRCDPISGHTALYWYRQSLGQGLEFLIYFQGNSAPDKSGLPSDRFSAERTGGSVSTLTIQRTQQEDSAVYLCASSPGGGMAGNTIYFGEGSWLTVV.